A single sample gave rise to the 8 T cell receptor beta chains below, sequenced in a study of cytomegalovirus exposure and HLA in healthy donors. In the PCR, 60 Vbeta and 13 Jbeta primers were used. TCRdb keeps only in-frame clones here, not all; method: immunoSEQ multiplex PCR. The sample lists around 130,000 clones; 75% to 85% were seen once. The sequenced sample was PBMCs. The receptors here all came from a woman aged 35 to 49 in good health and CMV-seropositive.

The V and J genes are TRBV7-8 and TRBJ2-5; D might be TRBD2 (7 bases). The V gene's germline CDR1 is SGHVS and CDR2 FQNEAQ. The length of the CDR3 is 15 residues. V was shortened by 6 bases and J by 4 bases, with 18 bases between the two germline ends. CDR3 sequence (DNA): TGTGCCAGCAGACCCCCCGGGGGGCTTACAGAGACCCAGTACTTC. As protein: CASRPPGGLTETQYF.

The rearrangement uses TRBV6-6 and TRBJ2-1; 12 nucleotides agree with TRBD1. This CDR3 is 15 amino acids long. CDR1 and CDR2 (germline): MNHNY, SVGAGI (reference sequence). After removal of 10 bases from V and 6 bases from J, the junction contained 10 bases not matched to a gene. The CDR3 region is CATTIGTGGGNEQFF. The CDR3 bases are TGTGCCACTACCATCGGGACAGGGGGCGGCAATGAGCAGTTCTTC.

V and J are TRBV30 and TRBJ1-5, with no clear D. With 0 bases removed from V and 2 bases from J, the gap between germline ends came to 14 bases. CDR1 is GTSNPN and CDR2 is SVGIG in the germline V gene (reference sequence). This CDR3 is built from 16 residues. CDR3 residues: CAWSVLGAGGNQPQHF. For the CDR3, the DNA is TGTGCCTGGAGTGTACTTGGCGCAGGTGGCAATCAGCCCCAGCATTTT.

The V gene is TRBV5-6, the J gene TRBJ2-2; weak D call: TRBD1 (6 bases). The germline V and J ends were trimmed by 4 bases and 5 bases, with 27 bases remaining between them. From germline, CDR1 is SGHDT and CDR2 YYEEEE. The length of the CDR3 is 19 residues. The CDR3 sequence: CASSPAWELRGVLTGELFF. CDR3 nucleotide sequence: TGTGCCAGCAGCCCGGCTTGGGAGCTCAGGGGAGTTTTAACCGGGGAGCTGTTTTTT.

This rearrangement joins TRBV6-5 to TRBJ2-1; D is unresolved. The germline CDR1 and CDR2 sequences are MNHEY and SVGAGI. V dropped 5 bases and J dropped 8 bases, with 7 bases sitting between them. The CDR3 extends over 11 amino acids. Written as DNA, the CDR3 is TGTGCCAGCAGTGAATACTATGAGCAGTTCTTC. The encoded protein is CASSEYYEQFF.

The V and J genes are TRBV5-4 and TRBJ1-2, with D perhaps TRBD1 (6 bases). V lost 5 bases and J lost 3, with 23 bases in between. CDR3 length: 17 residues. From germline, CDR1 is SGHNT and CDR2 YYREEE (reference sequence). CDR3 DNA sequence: TGTGCCAGCAGGGAGTCCCTAAACAGGGCTCGTGACTATGGCTACACCTTC. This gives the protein CASRESLNRARDYGYTF.

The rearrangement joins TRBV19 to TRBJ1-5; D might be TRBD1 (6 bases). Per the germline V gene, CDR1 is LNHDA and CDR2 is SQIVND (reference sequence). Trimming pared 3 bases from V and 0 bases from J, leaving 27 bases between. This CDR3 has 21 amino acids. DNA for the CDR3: TGTGCCAGTAGTATCCGCCCAACAGGGCCTTCTATCTCATATAGCAATCAGCCCCAGCATTTT. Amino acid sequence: CASSIRPTGPSISYSNQPQHF.

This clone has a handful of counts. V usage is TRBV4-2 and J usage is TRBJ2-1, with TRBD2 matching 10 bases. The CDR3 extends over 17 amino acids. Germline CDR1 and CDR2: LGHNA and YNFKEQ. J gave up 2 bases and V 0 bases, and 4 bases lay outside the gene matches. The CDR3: CASSQEPSGRAYNEQFF. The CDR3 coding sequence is TGTGCCAGCAGCCAAGAGCCAAGCGGGAGGGCCTACAATGAGCAGTTCTTC.